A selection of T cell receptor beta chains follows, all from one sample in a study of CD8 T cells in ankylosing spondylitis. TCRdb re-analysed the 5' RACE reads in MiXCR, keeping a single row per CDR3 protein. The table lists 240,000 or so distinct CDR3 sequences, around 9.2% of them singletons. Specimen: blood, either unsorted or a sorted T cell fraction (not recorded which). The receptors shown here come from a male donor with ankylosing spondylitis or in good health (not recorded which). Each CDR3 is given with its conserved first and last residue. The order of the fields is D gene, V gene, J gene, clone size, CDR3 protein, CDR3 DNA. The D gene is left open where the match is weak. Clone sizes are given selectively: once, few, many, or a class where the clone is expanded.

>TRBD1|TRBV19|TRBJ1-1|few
CASSIDRWTGEKAFF
TGTGCCAGTAGTATAGATCGATGGACAGGGGAGAAAGCTTTCTTT
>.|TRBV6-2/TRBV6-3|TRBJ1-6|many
CASSDGLGHSPLHF
TGTGCCAGCAGCGACGGACTTGGGCATTCACCCCTCCACTTT
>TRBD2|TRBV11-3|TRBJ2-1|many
CASSLGGGGANSYNEQFF
TGTGCCAGCAGCTTAGGGGGGGGTGGGGCAAACTCCTACAATGAGCAGTTCTTC
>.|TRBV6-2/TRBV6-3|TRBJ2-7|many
CASSYRKDYEQYF
TGTGCCAGCAGTTACAGGAAAGATTACGAGCAGTACTTC
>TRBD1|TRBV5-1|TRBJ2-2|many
CASSSRQGAGELFF
TGCGCCAGCAGCTCGAGACAGGGGGCCGGGGAGCTGTTTTTT
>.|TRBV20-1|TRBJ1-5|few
CSASPGRGRNQPQHF
TGCAGTGCTAGCCCCGGACGGGGACGAAATCAGCCCCAGCATTTT
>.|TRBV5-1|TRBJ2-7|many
CASSLETQGYEQYF
TGCGCCAGCAGCTTGGAAACTCAGGGCTACGAGCAGTACTTC
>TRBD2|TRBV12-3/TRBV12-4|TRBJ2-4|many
CASSWGEGKNIQYF
TGTGCCAGCAGTTGGGGGGAGGGAAAAAACATTCAGTACTTC
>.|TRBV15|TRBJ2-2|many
CATSRMGGINTGELFF
TGTGCCACCAGCAGGATGGGTGGGATCAACACCGGGGAGCTGTTTTTT
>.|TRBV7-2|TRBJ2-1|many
CASSLGGAKNEQFF
TGTGCCAGCAGCTTGGGGGGGGCGAAGAATGAGCAGTTCTTC
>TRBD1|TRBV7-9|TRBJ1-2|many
CASSVGTGGNGYTF
TGTGCCAGCAGCGTTGGGACAGGGGGTAATGGCTACACCTTC
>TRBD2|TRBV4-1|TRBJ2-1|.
CASSHEPGLAFGNEQFF
TGCGCCAGCAGCCACGAACCGGGACTAGCGTTTGGCAATGAGCAGTTCTTC
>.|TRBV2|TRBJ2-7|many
CASFQRVYEQYF
TGTGCCAGCTTTCAGCGGGTCTACGAGCAGTACTTC
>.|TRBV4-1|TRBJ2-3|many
CASSISRGETDTQYF
TGCGCCAGCAGCATCTCCAGGGGGGAGACAGATACGCAGTATTTT
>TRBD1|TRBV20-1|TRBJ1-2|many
CSAHAKGAYGYTF
TGCAGTGCCCATGCCAAGGGGGCCTATGGCTACACCTTC
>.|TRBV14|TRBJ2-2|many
CASSPGRYTGELFF
TGTGCCAGCAGCCCGGGCAGATACACCGGGGAGCTGTTTTTT
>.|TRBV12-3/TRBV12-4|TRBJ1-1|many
CASSPGPTEAFF
TGTGCCAGCAGCCCGGGGCCGACTGAAGCTTTCTTT
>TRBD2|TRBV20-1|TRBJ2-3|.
CSASPTSGTGYF
TGCAGTGCTTCTCCGACTAGCGGAACAGGGTATTTT
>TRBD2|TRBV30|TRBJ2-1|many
CAWSGRLAGENEQFF
TGTGCCTGGAGCGGTCGACTAGCGGGAGAGAATGAGCAGTTCTTC
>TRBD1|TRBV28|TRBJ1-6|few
CASSGDSGNSPLHF
TGTGCCAGCAGTGGGGACAGCGGGAATTCACCCCTCCACTTT
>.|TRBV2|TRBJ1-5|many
CASSALRDNQPQHF
TGTGCCAGCAGTGCCCTCAGGGACAATCAGCCCCAGCATTTT
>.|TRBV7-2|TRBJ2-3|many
CASSFDSADTQYF
TGTGCCAGCAGCTTCGATTCCGCGGATACGCAGTATTTT
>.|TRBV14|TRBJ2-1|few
CASSQGRSEQFF
TGTGCCAGCAGCCAAGGTAGGAGCGAGCAGTTCTTC
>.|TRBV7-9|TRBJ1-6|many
CASSPRRGLDSPLHF
TGTGCCAGCAGCCCCAGGCGGGGTCTTGATTCACCCCTCCACTTT
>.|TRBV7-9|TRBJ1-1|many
CASSLGGAEAFF
TGTGCCAGCAGCTTAGGGGGGGCTGAAGCTTTCTTT
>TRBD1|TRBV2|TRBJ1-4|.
CASRTGQPNEKLFF
TGTGCCAGCAGGACGGGACAGCCGAATGAAAAACTGTTTTTT
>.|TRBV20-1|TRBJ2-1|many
CSASIRFHEQFF
TGCAGTGCCAGTATAAGGTTTCATGAGCAGTTCTTC
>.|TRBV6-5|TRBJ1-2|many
CASSYRPKGIPYGYTF
TGTGCCAGCAGTTACCGACCGAAGGGAATACCGTATGGCTACACCTTC
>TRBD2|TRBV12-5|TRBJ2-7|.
CASGLPLAGVYEQYF
TGTGCTAGTGGTTTGCCACTAGCGGGGGTCTACGAGCAGTACTTC
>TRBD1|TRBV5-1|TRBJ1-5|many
CASSPDRGSAQHF
TGCGCCAGCAGCCCCGACAGGGGTTCAGCCCAGCATTTT
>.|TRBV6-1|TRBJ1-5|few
CASTPLTVSNQPQHF
TGTGCCAGCACCCCGTTGACAGTAAGCAATCAGCCCCAGCATTTT
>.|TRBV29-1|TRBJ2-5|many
CSVETLDREVWRETQYF
TGCAGCGTTGAGACATTAGATAGGGAGGTTTGGAGAGAGACCCAGTACTTC
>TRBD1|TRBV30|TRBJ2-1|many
CAWGTGTGTNEQFF
TGTGCCTGGGGTACCGGGACAGGGACCAATGAGCAGTTCTTC
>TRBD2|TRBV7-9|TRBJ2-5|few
CASSHLAGQETQYF
TGTGCCAGCAGCCATCTAGCGGGGCAAGAGACCCAGTACTTC
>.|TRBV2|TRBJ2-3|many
CASSETGRTDTQYF
TGTGCCAGCAGTGAGACAGGGAGGACAGATACGCAGTATTTT
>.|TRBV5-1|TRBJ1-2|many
CASRPGEAGYGYTF
TGCGCCAGCAGACCCGGGGAAGCCGGCTATGGCTACACCTTC
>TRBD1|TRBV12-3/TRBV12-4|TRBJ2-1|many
CASSIDRGAYNEQFF
TGTGCCAGCAGCATAGACAGGGGGGCCTACAATGAGCAGTTCTTC
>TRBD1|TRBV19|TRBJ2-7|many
CASSPADRGTYEQYF
TGTGCCAGTAGTCCGGCAGACAGGGGTACCTACGAGCAGTACTTC
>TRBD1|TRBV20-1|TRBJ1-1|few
CSAKRQGGNTEAFF
TGCAGTGCAAAACGACAGGGAGGGAACACTGAAGCTTTCTTT
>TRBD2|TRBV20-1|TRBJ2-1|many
CSARVVPWGLPDNEQFF
TGCAGTGCTAGAGTGGTGCCGTGGGGACTACCCGACAATGAGCAGTTCTTC
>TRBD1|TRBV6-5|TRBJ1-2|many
CASSRQGTGYTF
TGTGCCAGCAGCCGACAGGGGACTGGCTACACCTTC
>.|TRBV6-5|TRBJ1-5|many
CASSYSRAGPQHF
TGTGCCAGCAGTTACTCCCGAGCGGGGCCCCAGCATTTT
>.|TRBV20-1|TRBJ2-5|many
CSASSAAIETQYF
TGCAGTGCTAGTTCGGCGGCGATAGAGACCCAGTACTTC
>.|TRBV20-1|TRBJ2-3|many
CSARYSDTQYF
TGCAGTGCTAGGTACTCAGATACGCAGTATTTT
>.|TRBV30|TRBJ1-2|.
CAWSSSGGRGYTF
TGTGCCTGGAGTTCCTCTGGGGGTCGTGGCTACACCTTC
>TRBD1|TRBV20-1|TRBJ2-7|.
CSARRTGGYGEQYF
TGCAGTGCTAGACGGACAGGGGGATACGGCGAGCAGTACTTC
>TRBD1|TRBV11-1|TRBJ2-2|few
CASSRLPPPGQITGELFF
TGTGCCAGCAGCCGTTTGCCTCCTCCGGGACAGATCACCGGGGAGCTGTTTTTT
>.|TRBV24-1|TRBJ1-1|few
CATKSAGLNTEAFF
TGTGCCACCAAGAGCGCGGGGCTGAACACTGAAGCTTTCTTT
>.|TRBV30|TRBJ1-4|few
CASDGSQGNEKLFF
TGTGCCTCTGACGGTTCGCAGGGGAATGAAAAACTGTTTTTT
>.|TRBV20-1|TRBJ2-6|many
CSASDSGANVLTF
TGCAGTGCCTCTGACTCTGGGGCCAACGTCCTGACTTTC